This passage covers 9 T cell receptor beta chains from one sample sequenced in a study of T-cell memory formation after mild COVID-19. TCRdb fed the 5' RACE reads into MiXCR, producing one record per CDR3 protein. The sample includes fewer than 650,000 distinct CDR3 sequences, around 16% seen only once; the top ten take approximately 8.1%. Material: PBMCs or a T cell subset sorted from them (not recorded which). Receptor source: an adult woman who had mild COVID-19 (a few samples of this study predate the infection). Cell type and time point are not known.

The chain combines TRBV3-1 with TRBJ2-7, with D perhaps given as TRBD1 or TRBD2 (5 bases each). Germline CDR1 is LGHDT and CDR2 is YNNKEL (reference sequence). This CDR3 region has 17 residues. The V end lost 3 bases, the J end lost 6 bases, and 24 bases lay between the germline ends. The CDR3 DNA reads TGTGCCAGCAGCCAGGTGGGACGTATACGAGGGGCCGGCGAGCAGTACTTC. Amino acid sequence: CASSQVGRIRGAGEQYF.

This clonotype was seen a handful of times. V is TRBV11-1 and J is TRBJ2-7, with D unclear. The CDR3 has 14 residues. Germline CDR1 is SGHAT and CDR2 is FQDESV (reference sequence). The germline V and J ends were trimmed by 3 bases and 3 bases, with 12 bases remaining between them. CDR3: CASSFMSSFYEQYF. CDR3 DNA sequence: TGTGCCAGCAGCTTCATGTCCTCCTTCTACGAGCAGTACTTC.

The chain links TRBV14 to TRBJ2-3; 9 bases agree with TRBD1. Germline trimming cut 5 bases from V and 2 bases from J; bases unmatched to any gene: 14. CDR1 is SGHDN, CDR2 FVKESK, per germline. The CDR3 is made up of 18 amino acids. The CDR3 DNA follows: TGTGCCAGCAGCAACGAACAGGGGGCAGGACTCATCACAGATACGCAGTATTTT. Translated: CASSNEQGAGLITDTQYF.

The V call is TRBV7-9, the J call TRBJ2-7; D remains ambiguous. Germline V lookup: CDR1 SEHNR, CDR2 FQNEAQ (reference sequence). This CDR3 spans 14 amino acids. V was clipped by 5 bases and J by 6 bases, with 17 bases between them. The CDR3 loop reads CASSPEGVGIEQYF. The DNA of the CDR3 is TGTGCCAGCAGCCCGGAAGGAGTGGGAATCGAGCAGTACTTC.

The V call is TRBV5-1, the J call TRBJ2-7; TRBD1 matches 10 bases. Germline-derived CDR1 and CDR2 are SGHRS and YFSETQ. J was trimmed by 4 bases and V by 0 bases; bases with no gene match: 7. The CDR3 runs 16 residues. The DNA for the CDR3 is TGCGCCAGCAGCTTGGGGGACAGGGGTGGTCGTTACGAGCAGTACTTC. It codes for CASSLGDRGGRYEQYF.

The chain couples TRBV7-9 to TRBJ2-2; 7 bases match TRBD1. The length of the CDR3 is 16 residues. The junction had 6 bases not matched to a gene; V was cut back by 5 bases and J by 0 bases. The germline CDR1 and CDR2 sequences are SEHNR and FQNEAQ (reference sequence). In DNA form, the CDR3 reads TGTGCCAGCAGCCCAAGGGACAGCTCGAACACCGGGGAGCTGTTTTTT. Translating gives CASSPRDSSNTGELFF.

V usage is TRBV9 and J usage is TRBJ2-2, with D unresolved. Looked up from germline, CDR1 is SGDLS and CDR2 is YYNGEE. The CDR3 is 17 residues long. V was cut by 3 bases and J by 0 bases, with 15 bases left in between. CDR3 nucleotide sequence: TGTGCCAGCAGCGAGGACGGTAAATCCGCGAACACCGGGGAGCTGTTTTTT. Its translation: CASSEDGKSANTGELFF. Combining the CDR3 with reference TRBV9 and TRBJ2-2 gives the whole variable domain DSGVTQTPKHLITATGQRVTLRCSPRSGDLSVYWYQQSLDQGLQFLIQYYNGEERAKGNILERFSAQQFPDLHSELNLSSLELGDSALYFCASSEDGKSANTGELFFGEGSRLTVL.

CDR3 nucleotide sequence: TGCGCCAGCAGTGGCGTGAGGCAAGAGACCCAGTACTTC. Its translation is CASSGVRQETQYF. The rearrangement joins TRBV10-2 to TRBJ2-5, with D uncertain. The CDR3 spans 13 residues. Trimming shortened V by 4 bases and J by 2 bases, and 8 bases separated the two germline ends. Germline CDR1 is WSHSY and CDR2 is SAAADI.

The genes are TRBV7-2 and TRBJ2-7; D ambiguous. The germline V and J ends were trimmed by 4 bases and 3 bases, with 13 bases remaining between them. The CDR3 totals 14 residues. CDR1 SGHTA and CDR2 FQGNSA come from the germline V gene. The CDR3 DNA reads as TGTGCCAGCAGCTCCCGTCCTTCGGGCTACGAGCAGTACTTC. It codes for CASSSRPSGYEQYF. Drawing the rest from reference TRBV7-2 and TRBJ2-7, the complete variable domain is GAGVSQSPSNKVTEKGKDVELRCDPISGHTALYWYRQSLGQGLEFLIYFQGNSAPDKSGLPSDRFSAERTGGSVSTLTIQRTQQEDSAVYLCASSSRPSGYEQYFGPGTRLTVT.